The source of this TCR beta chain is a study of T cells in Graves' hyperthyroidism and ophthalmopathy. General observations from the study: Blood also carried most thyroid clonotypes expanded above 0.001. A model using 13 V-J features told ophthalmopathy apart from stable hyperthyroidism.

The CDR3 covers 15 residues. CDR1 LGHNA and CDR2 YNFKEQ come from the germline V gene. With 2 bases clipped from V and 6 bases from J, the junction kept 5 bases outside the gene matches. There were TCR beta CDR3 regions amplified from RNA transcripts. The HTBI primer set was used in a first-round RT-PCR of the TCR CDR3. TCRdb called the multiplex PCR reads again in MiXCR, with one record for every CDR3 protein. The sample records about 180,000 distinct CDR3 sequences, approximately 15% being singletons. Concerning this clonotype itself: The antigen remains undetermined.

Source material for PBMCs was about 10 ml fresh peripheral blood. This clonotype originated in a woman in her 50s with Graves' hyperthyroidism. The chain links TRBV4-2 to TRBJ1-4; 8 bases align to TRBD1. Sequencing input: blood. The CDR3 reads CASSQRQGRDEKLFF. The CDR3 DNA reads TGTGCCAGCAGCCAACGACAGGGGCGGGATGAAAAACTGTTTTTT.